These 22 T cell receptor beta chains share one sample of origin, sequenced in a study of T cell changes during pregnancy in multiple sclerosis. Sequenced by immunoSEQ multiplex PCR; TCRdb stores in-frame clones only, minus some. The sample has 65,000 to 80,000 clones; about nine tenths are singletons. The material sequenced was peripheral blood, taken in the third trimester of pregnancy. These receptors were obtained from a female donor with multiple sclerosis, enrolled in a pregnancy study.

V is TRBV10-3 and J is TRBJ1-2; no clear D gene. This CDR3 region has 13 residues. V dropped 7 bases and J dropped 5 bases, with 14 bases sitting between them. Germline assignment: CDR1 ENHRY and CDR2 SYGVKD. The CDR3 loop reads CAITFGPLYGYTF. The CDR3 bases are TGTGCCATCACGTTTGGCCCCCTTTATGGCTACACCTTC.

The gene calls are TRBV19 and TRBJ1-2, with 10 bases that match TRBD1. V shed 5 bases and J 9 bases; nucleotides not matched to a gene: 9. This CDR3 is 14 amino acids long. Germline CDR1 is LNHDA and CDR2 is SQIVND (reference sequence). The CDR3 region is CASSPRQGALSYTF. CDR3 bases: TGTGCCAGTAGTCCCCGACAGGGGGCCCTTAGCTACACCTTC.

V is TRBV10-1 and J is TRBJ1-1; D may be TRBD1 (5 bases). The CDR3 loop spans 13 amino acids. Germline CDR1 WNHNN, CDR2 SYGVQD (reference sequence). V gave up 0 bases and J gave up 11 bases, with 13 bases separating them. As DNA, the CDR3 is TGCGCCAGCAGTGAGTCCGGCAGGGTTCATGCTTTCTTT. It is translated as CASSESGRVHAFF.

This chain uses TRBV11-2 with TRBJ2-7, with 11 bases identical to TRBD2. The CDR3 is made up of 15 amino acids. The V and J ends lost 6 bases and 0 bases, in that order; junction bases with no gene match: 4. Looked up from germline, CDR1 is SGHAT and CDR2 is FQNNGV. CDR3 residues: CASSTSGSLSYEQYF. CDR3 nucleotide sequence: TGTGCCAGCAGTACTAGCGGGAGCCTCTCCTACGAGCAGTACTTC.

This chain's CDR3 is CASSYFTGVNYNEQFF. The CDR3 region has the DNA TGTGCCAGCAGCTACTTTACAGGGGTCAACTACAATGAGCAGTTCTTC. The V gene is TRBV9, the J gene TRBJ2-1, with 7 bases identical to TRBD1. This CDR3 spans 16 amino acids. With V trimmed by 4 bases and J by 3 bases, 10 bases remained unmatched. The germline V gene has CDR1 SGDLS and CDR2 YYNGEE. Variable domain in full (rest from reference TRBV9 and TRBJ2-1): DSGVTQTPKHLITATGQRVTLRCSPRSGDLSVYWYQQSLDQGLQFLIQYYNGEERAKGNILERFSAQQFPDLHSELNLSSLELGDSALYFCASSYFTGVNYNEQFFGPGTRLTVL.

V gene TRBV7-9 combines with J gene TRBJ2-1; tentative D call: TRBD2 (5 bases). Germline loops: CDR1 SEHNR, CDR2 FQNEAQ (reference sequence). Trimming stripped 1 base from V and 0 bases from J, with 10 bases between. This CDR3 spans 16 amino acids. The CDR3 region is CASSLGSGLSYNEQFF. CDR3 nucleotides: TGTGCCAGCAGCTTAGGCAGCGGACTCTCCTACAATGAGCAGTTCTTC.

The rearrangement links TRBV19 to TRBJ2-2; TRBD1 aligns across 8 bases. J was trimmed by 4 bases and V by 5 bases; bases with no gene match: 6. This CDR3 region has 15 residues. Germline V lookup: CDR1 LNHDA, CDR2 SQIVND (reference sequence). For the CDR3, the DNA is TGTGCCAGTAGTCCCGGGACAGGCCGCACCGGGGAGCTGTTTTTT. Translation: CASSPGTGRTGELFF.

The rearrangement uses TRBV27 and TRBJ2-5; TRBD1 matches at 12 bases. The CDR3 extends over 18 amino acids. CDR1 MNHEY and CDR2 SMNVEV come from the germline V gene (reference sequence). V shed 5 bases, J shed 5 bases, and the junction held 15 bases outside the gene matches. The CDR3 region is CASSNLMGQGAVRETQYF. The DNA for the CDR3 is TGTGCCAGCAGTAATTTAATGGGACAGGGGGCGGTTAGGGAGACCCAGTACTTC.

The CDR3 DNA follows: TGTGCCAGCAGTGGGACTAGCACAGATACGCAGTATTTT. Translation gives CASSGTSTDTQYF. The gene calls are TRBV27 and TRBJ2-3; D possibly corresponds to TRBD2 (6 bases). Trimming stripped 5 bases from V and 0 bases from J, with 6 bases between. CDR3 length: 13 residues. CDR1 and CDR2 (germline): MNHEY, SMNVEV (reference sequence).

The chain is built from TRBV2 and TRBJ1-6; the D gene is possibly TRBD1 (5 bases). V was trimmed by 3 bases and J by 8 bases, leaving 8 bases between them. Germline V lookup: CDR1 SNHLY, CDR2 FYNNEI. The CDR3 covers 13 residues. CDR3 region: CASSEIGDSPLHF. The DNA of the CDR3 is TGTGCCAGCAGTGAGATAGGGGATTCACCCCTCCACTTT.

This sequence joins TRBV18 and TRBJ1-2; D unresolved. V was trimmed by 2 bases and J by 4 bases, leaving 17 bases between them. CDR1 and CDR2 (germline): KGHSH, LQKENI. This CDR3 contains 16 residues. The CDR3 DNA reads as TGTGCCAGCTCACCAAAGGAGTCAGAAAACCTCTATGGCTACACCTTC. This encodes CASSPKESENLYGYTF.

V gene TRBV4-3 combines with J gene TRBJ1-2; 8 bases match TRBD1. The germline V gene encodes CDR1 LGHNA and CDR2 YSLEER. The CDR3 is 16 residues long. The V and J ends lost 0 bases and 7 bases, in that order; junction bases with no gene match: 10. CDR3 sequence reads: CASSQDAGQGASGYTF. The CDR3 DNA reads TGCGCCAGCAGCCAAGATGCAGGGCAGGGGGCGAGTGGCTACACCTTC.

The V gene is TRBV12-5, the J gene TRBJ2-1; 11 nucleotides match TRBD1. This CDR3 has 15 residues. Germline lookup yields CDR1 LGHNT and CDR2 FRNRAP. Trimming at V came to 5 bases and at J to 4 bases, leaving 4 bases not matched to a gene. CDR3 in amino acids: CASGIGTGGYNEQFF. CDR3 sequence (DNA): TGTGCTAGTGGTATTGGGACAGGGGGGTACAATGAGCAGTTCTTC.

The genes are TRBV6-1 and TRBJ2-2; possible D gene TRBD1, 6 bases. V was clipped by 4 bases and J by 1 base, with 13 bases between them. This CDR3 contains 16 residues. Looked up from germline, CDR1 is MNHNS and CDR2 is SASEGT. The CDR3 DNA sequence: TGTGCCAGCAGTGCGGCGAGGGGGTTGAACACCGGGGAGCTGTTTTTT. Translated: CASSAARGLNTGELFF.

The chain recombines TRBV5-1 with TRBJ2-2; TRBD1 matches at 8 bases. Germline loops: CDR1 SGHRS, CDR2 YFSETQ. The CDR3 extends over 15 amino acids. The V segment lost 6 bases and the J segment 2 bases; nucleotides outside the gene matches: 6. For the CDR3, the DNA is TGCGCCAGCAACGAAGGGACAGGTAACACCGGGGAGCTGTTTTTT. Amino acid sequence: CASNEGTGNTGELFF.

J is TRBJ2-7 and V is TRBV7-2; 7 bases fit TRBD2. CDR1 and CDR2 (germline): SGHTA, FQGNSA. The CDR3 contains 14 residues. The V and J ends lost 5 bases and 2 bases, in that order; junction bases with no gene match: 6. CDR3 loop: CASSPMAGAYEQYF. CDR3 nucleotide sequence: TGTGCCAGCAGCCCTATGGCGGGGGCCTACGAGCAGTACTTC.

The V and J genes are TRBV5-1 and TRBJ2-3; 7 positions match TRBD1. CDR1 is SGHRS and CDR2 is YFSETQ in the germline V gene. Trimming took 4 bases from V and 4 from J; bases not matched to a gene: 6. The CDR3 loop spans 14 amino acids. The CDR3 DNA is TGCGCCAGCAGCCCGGGCCAGGGGGCAGATACGCAGTATTTT. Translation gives CASSPGQGADTQYF.

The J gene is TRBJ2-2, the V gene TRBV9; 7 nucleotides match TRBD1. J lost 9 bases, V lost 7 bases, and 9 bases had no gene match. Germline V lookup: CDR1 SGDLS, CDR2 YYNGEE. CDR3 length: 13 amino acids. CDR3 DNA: TGTGCCAGCGGACAGGTCCCTTTGCGGGAGCTGTTTTTT. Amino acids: CASGQVPLRELFF. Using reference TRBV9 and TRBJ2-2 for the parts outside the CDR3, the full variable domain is DSGVTQTPKHLITATGQRVTLRCSPRSGDLSVYWYQQSLDQGLQFLIQYYNGEERAKGNILERFSAQQFPDLHSELNLSSLELGDSALYFCASGQVPLRELFFGEGSRLTVL.

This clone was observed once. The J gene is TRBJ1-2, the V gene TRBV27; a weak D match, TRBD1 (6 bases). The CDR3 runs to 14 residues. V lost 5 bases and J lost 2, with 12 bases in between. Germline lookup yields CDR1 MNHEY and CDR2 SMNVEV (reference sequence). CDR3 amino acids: CASSPGGGNYGYTF. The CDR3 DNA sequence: TGTGCCAGCAGTCCGGGGGGGGGCAACTATGGCTACACCTTC.

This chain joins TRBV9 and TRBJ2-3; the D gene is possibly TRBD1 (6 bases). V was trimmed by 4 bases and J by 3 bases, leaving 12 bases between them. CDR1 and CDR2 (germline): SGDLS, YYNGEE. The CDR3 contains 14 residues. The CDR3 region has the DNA TGTGCCAGCAGCCCGGACAGAAAAACAGATACGCAGTATTTT. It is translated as CASSPDRKTDTQYF.

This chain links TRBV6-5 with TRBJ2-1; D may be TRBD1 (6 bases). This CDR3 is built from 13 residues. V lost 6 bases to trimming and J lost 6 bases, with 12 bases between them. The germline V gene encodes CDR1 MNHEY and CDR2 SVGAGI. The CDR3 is CASSLTGFNEQFF. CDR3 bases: TGTGCCAGCAGCCTAACAGGGTTCAATGAGCAGTTCTTC.

This chain's CDR3 is CASSLTVRGHRGTDTQYF. CDR3 in DNA: TGCGCCAGCAGCTTGACCGTCAGGGGGCACCGTGGCACAGATACGCAGTATTTT. The V gene is TRBV5-1, the J gene TRBJ2-3; 8 bases align to TRBD1. The V segment lost 1 base and the J segment 1 base; nucleotides outside the gene matches: 11. CDR3 size: 18 residues. The germline CDR1 and CDR2 sequences are SGHRS and YFSETQ.